A selection of T cell receptor beta chains follows, all from one sample in a study of Ad26.COV2.S vaccination and SARS-CoV-2 variants. Generated by immunoSEQ multiplex PCR, the TCRdb table keeps only in-frame clones and is missing some. The sample has 410,000 or so clones; approximately 92% are singletons. The source was peripheral blood, collected in a trial of Ad26.COV2.S vaccine versus placebo. The receptors come from a person aged 18-65 years who received the Ad26.COV2.S COVID-19 vaccine or a placebo. The CDR3 runs from the conserved cysteine through the conserved F or W. The order of the fields is V gene, J gene, D gene, clone size, CDR3 protein, CDR3 DNA. D genes are given only for firm matches. Size is stated for part of the rows, as once, few or many counts, or as a class when the clone is expanded.

V: TRBV28; J: TRBJ1-3; D: NA; size: NA; CDR3: CASRRQDLGNTIYF; DNA: TGTGCCAGCCGACGACAGGATCTTGGAAACACCATATATTTT
V: TRBV5-1; J: TRBJ1-4; D: NA; size: NA; CDR3: CASSLVLAPGEKLFF; DNA: TGCGCCAGCAGCTTGGTGCTCGCCCCCGGAGAAAAACTGTTTTTT
V: TRBV2; J: TRBJ2-5; D: NA; size: NA; CDR3: CASRRGLREETQYF; DNA: TGTGCCAGCAGACGGGGACTTCGCGAAGAGACCCAGTACTTC
V: TRBV30; J: TRBJ2-1; D: TRBD2; size: NA; CDR3: CAWSPASGILNEQFF; DNA: TGTGCCTGGAGTCCCGCTAGCGGGATTTTGAATGAGCAGTTCTTC
V: TRBV7-2; J: TRBJ2-5; D: NA; size: NA; CDR3: CASSLAGYQETQYF; DNA: TGTGCCAGCAGCTTAGCGGGATACCAAGAGACCCAGTACTTC
V: TRBV6-2/TRBV6-3; J: TRBJ1-1; D: NA; size: once; CDR3: CASSLTGTANTEAFF; DNA: TGTGCCAGCAGTTTGACCGGGACTGCGAACACTGAAGCTTTCTTT
V: TRBV4-1; J: TRBJ2-3; D: NA; size: NA; CDR3: CASSPTLSDTQYF; DNA: TGCGCCAGCAGCCCAACACTGTCAGATACGCAGTATTTT
V: TRBV15; J: TRBJ1-2; D: TRBD1; size: NA; CDR3: CATSRTHDRDAGYTF; DNA: TGTGCCACCAGCAGAACCCACGACAGGGACGCTGGCTACACCTTC
V: TRBV5-5; J: TRBJ1-2; D: TRBD1; size: NA; CDR3: CASSLRQGNNYGYTF; DNA: TGTGCCAGCAGCTTGAGACAGGGGAATAACTATGGCTACACCTTC
V: TRBV5-4; J: TRBJ1-1; D: NA; size: NA; CDR3: CASSFSVNTEAFF; DNA: TGTGCCAGCAGCTTCAGTGTGAACACTGAAGCTTTCTTT
V: TRBV19; J: TRBJ2-1; D: TRBD2; size: NA; CDR3: CASSEGLAGYNEQFF; DNA: TGTGCCAGTAGTGAGGGACTAGCAGGATACAATGAGCAGTTCTTC